This T cell receptor (beta chain) was sequenced for a study of memory B cells and T cells in multiple sclerosis. General study results and limits: Clone-set sizes differed between compartments, so shared clonotype counts needed normalization.

This table comes from immunoSEQ multiplex PCR, and its TCRdb copy is limited to in-frame clones, with some not included. The table has about 15,000 clones, about 70% seen once. In regard to this clone: Its antigen is not known.

The source is a human donor with multiple sclerosis. Sequenced material: memory (CD45RO+) CD4+ T cells from blood.

The CDR3 sequence: CASSVALAGNEQFF. The CDR3 DNA reads TGTGCCAGCAGCGTAGCACTAGCCGGCAATGAGCAGTTCTTC. The chain has TRBV9 and TRBJ2-1; a possible D gene is TRBD2 (6 bases). Germline-derived CDR1 and CDR2 are SGDLS and YYNGEE. V was cut by 0 bases and J by 6 bases, with 10 bases left in between. The CDR3 length is 14 residues.